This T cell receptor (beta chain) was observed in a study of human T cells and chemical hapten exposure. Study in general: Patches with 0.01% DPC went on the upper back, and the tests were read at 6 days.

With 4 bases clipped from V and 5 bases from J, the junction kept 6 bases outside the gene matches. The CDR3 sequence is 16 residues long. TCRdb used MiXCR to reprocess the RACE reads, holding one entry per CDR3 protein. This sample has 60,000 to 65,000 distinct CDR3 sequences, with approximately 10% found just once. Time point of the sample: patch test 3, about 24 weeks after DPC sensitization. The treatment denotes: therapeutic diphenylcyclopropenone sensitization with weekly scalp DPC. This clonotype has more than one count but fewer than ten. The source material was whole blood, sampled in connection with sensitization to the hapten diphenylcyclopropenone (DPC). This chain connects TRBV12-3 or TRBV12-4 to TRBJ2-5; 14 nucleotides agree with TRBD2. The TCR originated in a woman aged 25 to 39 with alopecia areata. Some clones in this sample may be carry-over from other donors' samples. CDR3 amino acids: CASSSTSGGAWETQYF. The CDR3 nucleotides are TGTGCCAGCAGTTCGACTAGCGGGGGGGCCTGGGAGACCCAGTACTTC.